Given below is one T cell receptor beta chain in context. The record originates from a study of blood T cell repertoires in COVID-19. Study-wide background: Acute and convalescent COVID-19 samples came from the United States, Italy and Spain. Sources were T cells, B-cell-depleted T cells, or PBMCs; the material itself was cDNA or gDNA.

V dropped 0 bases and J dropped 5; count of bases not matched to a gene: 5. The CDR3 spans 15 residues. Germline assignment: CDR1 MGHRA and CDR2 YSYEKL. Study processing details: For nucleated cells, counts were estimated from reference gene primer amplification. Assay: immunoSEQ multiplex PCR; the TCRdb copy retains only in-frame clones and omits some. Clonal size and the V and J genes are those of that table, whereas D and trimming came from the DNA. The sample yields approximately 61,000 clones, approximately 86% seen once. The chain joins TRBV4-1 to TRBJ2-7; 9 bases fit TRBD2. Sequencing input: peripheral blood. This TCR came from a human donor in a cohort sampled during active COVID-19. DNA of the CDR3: TGCGCCAGCAGCCAAGATAGCGGGAGATTAAACGAGCAGTACTTC. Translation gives CASSQDSGRLNEQYF.